Sequencing of this TCR beta chain was carried out in a study of blood T cell repertoires in COVID-19. For the study at large: PBMCs, B-cell-depleted T cells, or T cells were the source of the cDNA or gDNA that made up the material.

Produced via immunoSEQ multiplex PCR; TCRdb's table is partial and in-frame only. In the table there are fewer than 85,000 clones, around 88% of which are singletons. Trimming removed 4 bases at V and 4 bases at J, with 14 bases between. The CDR3 is made up of 14 amino acids. Germline CDR1 reads SGHRS; CDR2 reads YFSETQ. The chain recombines TRBV5-1 with TRBJ1-1; maybe TRBD1 (5 bases). Source material: peripheral blood. The sequence came from a woman aged 60-75 years with acute or convalescent COVID-19. CDR3 DNA: TGCGCCAGCAGCATGCGGGACTCAGGCACTGAAGCTTTCTTT. Its protein is CASSMRDSGTEAFF.